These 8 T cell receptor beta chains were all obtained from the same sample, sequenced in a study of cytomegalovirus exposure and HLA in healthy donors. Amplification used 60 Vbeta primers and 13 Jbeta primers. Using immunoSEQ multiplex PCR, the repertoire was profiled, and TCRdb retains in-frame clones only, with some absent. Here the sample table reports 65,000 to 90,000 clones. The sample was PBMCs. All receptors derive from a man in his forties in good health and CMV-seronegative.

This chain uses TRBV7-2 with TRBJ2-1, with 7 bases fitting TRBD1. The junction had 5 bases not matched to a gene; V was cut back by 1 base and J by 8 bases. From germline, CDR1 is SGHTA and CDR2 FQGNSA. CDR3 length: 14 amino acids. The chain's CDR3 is CASSLGSTGDEQFF. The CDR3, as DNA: TGTGCCAGCAGCTTAGGATCAACAGGGGATGAGCAGTTCTTC. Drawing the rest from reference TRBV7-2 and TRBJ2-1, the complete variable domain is GAGVSQSPSNKVTEKGKDVELRCDPISGHTALYWYRQSLGQGLEFLIYFQGNSAPDKSGLPSDRFSAERTGGSVSTLTIQRTQQEDSAVYLCASSLGSTGDEQFFGPGTRLTVL.

The CDR3 loop reads CASSQRGGRAGELFF. The CDR3 bases are TGTGCCAGCAGCCAGCGGGGGGGCAGGGCCGGGGAGCTGTTTTTT. The genes are TRBV7-2 and TRBJ2-2, with TRBD2 matching 10 bases. This CDR3 contains 15 residues. The V gene's germline CDR1 is SGHTA and CDR2 FQGNSA. Unmatched junction bases numbered 6, after V lost 5 bases and J lost 6 bases.

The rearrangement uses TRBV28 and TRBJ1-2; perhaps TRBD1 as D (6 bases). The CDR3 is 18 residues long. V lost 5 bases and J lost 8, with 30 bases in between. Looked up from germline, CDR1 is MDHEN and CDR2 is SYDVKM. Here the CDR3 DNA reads TGTGCCAGCAGTAAACAGGGAATGTCCATAACTTTAGGTGGGGGCTACACCTTC. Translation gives CASSKQGMSITLGGGYTF.

The CDR3 DNA is TGCGCCAGCAGCCCTACCCAGGGGGCTAATGAAAAACTGTTTTTT. This translates into CASSPTQGANEKLFF. This rearrangement joins TRBV5-1 to TRBJ1-4, with 7 bases identical to TRBD1. From germline, CDR1 is SGHRS and CDR2 YFSETQ. The length of the CDR3 is 15 residues. With V trimmed by 4 bases and J by 3 bases, 6 bases remained unmatched.

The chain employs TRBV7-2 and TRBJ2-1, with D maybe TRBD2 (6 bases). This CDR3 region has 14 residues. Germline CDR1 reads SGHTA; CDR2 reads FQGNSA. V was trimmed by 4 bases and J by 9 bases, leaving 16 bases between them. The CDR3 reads CASSSGGEMGEQFF. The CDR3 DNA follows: TGTGCCAGCAGCTCAGGAGGGGAGATGGGTGAGCAGTTCTTC. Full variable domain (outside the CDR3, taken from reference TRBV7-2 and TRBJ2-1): GAGVSQSPSNKVTEKGKDVELRCDPISGHTALYWYRQSLGQGLEFLIYFQGNSAPDKSGLPSDRFSAERTGGSVSTLTIQRTQQEDSAVYLCASSSGGEMGEQFFGPGTRLTVL.

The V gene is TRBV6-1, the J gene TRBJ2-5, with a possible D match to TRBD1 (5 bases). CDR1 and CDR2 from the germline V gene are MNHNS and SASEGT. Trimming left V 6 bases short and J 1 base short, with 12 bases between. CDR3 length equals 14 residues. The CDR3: CASRTADSQETQYF. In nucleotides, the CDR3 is TGTGCCAGCAGGACAGCAGACAGCCAAGAGACCCAGTACTTC.

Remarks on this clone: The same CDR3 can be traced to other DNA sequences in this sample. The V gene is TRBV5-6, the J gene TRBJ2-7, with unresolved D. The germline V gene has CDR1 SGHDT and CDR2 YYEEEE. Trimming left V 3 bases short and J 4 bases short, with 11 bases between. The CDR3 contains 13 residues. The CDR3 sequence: CASSSTGRYEQYF. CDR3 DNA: TGTGCCAGCAGCTCAACCGGTCGATACGAGCAGTACTTC.

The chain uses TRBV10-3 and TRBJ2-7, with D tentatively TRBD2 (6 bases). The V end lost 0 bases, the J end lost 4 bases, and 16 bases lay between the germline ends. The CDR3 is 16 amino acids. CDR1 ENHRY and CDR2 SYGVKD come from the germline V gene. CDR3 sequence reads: CAISESISGGEYEQYF. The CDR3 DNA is TGTGCCATCAGTGAGTCGATTAGCGGCGGAGAATACGAGCAGTACTTC.